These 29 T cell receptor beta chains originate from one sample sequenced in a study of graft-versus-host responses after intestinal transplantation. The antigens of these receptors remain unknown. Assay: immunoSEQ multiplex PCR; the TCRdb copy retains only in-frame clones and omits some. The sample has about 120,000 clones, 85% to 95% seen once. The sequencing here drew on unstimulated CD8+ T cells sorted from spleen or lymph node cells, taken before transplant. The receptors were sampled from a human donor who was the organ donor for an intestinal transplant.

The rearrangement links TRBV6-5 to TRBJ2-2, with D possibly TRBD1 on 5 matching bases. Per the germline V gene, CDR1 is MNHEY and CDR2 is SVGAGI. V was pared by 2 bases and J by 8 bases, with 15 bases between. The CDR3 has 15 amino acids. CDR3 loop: CASSYGRGAVGELFF. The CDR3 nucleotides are TGTGCCAGCAGTTACGGACGTGGGGCGGTGGGGGAGCTGTTTTTT.

Written as DNA, the CDR3 is TGTGCCAGCAGTTGGGACAGTAACACTGAAGCTTTCTTT. It encodes CASSWDSNTEAFF. This chain links TRBV6-5 with TRBJ1-1; TRBD1 agrees at 7 bases. V was pared by 4 bases and J by 2 bases, with 1 base of the junction left unmatched. The CDR3 runs 13 residues. Germline values: CDR1 MNHEY, CDR2 SVGAGI.

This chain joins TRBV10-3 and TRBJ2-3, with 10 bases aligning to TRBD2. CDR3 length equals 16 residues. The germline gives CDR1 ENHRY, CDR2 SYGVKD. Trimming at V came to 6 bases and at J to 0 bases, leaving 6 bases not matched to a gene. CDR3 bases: TGTGCCATCAGCGGGACTAGCGACACTAGCACAGATACGCAGTATTTT. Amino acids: CAISGTSDTSTDTQYF.

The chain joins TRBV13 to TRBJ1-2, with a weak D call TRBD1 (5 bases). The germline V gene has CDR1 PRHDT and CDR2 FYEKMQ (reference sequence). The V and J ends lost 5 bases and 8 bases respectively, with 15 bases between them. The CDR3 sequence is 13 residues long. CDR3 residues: CASSLGTAEGYTF. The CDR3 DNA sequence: TGTGCCAGCAGCCTCGGGACCGCCGAAGGCTACACCTTC.

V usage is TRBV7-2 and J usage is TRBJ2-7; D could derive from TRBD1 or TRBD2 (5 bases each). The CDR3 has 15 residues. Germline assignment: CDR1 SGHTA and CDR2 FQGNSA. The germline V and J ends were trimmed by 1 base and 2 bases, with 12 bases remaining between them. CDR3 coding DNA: TGTGCCAGCAGCTTAGGTTCCCAGGGACCCTACGAGCAGTACTTC. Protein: CASSLGSQGPYEQYF.

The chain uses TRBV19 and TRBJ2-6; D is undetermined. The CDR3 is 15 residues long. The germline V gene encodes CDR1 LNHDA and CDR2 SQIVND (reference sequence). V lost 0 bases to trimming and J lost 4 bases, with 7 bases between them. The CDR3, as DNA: TGTGCCAGTAGTATAGAGGGTCCCGGGGCCAACGTCCTGACTTTC. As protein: CASSIEGPGANVLTF.

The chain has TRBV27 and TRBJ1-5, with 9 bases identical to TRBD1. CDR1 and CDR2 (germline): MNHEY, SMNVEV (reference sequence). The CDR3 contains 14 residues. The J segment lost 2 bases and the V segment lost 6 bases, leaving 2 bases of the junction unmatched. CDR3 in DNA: TGTGCCAGCAGCTGGACAGGGGGCAATCAGCCCCAGCATTTT. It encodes CASSWTGGNQPQHF.

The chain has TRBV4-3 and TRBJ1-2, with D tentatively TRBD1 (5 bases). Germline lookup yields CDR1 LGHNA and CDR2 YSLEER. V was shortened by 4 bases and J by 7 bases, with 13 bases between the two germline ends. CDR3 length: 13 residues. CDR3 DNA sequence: TGCGCCAGCAGCCTACTCCGGGGCGGTGGCTACACCTTC. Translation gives CASSLLRGGGYTF.

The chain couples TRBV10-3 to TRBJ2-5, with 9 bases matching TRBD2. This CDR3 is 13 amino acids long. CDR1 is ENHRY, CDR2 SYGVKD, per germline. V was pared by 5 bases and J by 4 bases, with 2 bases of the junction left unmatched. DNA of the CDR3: TGTGCCATCAGTAAAGCGGGGGGAGAGACCCAGTACTTC. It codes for CAISKAGGETQYF.

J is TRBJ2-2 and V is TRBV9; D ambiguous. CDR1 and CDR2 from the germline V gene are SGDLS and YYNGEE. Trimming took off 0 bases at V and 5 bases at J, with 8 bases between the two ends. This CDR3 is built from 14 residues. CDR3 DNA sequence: TGTGCCAGCAGCGTAGACAGCAGAACCGGGGAGCTGTTTTTT. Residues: CASSVDSRTGELFF.

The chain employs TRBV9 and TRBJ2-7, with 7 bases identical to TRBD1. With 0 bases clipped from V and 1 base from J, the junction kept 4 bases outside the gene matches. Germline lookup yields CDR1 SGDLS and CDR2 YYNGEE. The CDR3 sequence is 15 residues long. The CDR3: CASSVGGGQSYEQYF. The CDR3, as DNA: TGTGCCAGCAGCGTAGGAGGGGGACAGTCCTACGAGCAGTACTTC.

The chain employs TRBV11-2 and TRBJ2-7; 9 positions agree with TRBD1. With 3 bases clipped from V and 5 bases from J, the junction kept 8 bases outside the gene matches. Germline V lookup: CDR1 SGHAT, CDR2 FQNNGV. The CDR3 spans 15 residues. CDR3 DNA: TGTGCCAGCAGCTTCTTTGCGGGACAGGGCCACGAGCAGTACTTC. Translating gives CASSFFAGQGHEQYF.

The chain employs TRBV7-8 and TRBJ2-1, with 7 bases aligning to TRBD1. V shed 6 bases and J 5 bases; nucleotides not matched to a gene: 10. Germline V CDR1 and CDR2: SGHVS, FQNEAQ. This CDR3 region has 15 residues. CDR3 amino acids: CASSRQGRAHNEQFF. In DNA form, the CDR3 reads TGTGCCAGCAGTCGACAGGGTAGGGCACACAATGAGCAGTTCTTC.

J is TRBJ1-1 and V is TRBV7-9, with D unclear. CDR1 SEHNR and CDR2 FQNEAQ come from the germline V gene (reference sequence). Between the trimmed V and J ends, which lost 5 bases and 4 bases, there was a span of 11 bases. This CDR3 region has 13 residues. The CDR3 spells CASSGVGGTEAFF. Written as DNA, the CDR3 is TGTGCCAGCAGCGGGGTAGGAGGCACTGAAGCTTTCTTT.

The CDR3 spells CASSWYGWGTEAFF. The CDR3 DNA is TGTGCCAGCAGTTGGTACGGCTGGGGCACTGAAGCTTTCTTT. The chain couples TRBV6-5 to TRBJ1-1, with D hard to call. The CDR3 loop spans 14 amino acids. From germline, CDR1 is MNHEY and CDR2 SVGAGI. V was shortened by 4 bases and J by 4 bases, with 13 bases between the two germline ends.

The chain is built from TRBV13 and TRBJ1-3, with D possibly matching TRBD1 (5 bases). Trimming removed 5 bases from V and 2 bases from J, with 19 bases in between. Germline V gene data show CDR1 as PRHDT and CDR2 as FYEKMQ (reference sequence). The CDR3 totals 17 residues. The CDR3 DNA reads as TGTGCCAGCAGCCTTCGGGCAGGGCGGTCCCCTGGAAACACCATATATTTT. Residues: CASSLRAGRSPGNTIYF.

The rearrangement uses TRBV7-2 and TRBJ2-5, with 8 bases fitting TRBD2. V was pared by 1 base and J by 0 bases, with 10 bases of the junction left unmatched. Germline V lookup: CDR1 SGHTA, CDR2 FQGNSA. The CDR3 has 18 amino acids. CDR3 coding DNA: TGTGCCAGCAGCTTAGGCGGGAGTAGCGGGGAATACCAAGAGACCCAGTACTTC. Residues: CASSLGGSSGEYQETQYF. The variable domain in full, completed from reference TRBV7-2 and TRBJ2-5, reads GAGVSQSPSNKVTEKGKDVELRCDPISGHTALYWYRQSLGQGLEFLIYFQGNSAPDKSGLPSDRFSAERTGGSVSTLTIQRTQQEDSAVYLCASSLGGSSGEYQETQYFGPGTRLLVL.

For the CDR3, the DNA is TGTGCCAGCAGCTTAGCGGGAGGAGGCGCAGATACGCAGTATTTT. Amino acids: CASSLAGGGADTQYF. The chain carries TRBV5-4 and TRBJ2-3; 9 nucleotides align to TRBD2. Germline V gives CDR1 SGHNT, CDR2 YYREEE (reference sequence). The V and J ends lost 2 bases and 4 bases, in that order; junction bases with no gene match: 5. CDR3 length equals 15 residues.

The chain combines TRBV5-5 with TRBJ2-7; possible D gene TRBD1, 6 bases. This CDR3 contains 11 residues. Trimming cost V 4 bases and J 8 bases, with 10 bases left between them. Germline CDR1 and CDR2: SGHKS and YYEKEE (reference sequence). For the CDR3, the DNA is TGTGCCAGCAGCCCTGGGACACAGCAGTACTTC. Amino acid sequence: CASSPGTQQYF.

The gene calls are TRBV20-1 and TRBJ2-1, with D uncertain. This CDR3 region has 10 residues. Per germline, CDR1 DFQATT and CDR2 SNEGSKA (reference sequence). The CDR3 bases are TGCAGCGCCCAGGTGAATGAGCAGTTCTTC. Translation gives CSAQVNEQFF.

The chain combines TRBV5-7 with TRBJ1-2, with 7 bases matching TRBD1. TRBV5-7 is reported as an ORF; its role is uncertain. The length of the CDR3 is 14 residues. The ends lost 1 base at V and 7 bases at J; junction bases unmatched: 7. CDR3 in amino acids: CASSLTGEEAGYTF. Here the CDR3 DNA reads TGTGCCAGCAGCTTGACAGGGGAAGAGGCTGGCTACACCTTC.

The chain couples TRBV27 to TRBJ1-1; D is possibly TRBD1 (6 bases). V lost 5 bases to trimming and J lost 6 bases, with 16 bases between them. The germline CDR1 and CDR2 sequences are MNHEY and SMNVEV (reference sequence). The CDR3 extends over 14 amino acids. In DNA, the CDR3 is TGTGCCAGCAGTCAAGGTGTGAGACAGGCTGAAGCTTTCTTT. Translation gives CASSQGVRQAEAFF.

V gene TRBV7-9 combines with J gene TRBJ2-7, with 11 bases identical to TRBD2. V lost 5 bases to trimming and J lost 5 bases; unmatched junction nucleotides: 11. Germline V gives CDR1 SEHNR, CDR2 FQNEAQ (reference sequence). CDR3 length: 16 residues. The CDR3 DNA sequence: TGTGCCAGCAGCCCACCTCGGACTAGCGGGCATCACGAGCAGTACTTC. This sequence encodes CASSPPRTSGHHEQYF.

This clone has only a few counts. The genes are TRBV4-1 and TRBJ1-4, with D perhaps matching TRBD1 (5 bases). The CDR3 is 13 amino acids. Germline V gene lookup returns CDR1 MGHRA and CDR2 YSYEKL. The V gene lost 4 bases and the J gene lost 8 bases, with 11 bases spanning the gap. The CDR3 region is CASSLREREKLFF. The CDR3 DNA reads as TGCGCCAGCAGCCTCAGGGAGCGAGAAAAACTGTTTTTT.

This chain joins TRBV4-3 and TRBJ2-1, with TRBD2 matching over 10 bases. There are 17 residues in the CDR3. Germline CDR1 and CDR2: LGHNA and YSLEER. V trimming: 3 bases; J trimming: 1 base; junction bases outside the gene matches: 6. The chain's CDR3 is CASSHGPSGSSYNEQFF. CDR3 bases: TGCGCCAGCAGCCACGGACCTAGCGGGAGTTCCTACAATGAGCAGTTCTTC.

The CDR3 DNA reads as TGCAGCGTTGGGTGGACAGGGAGTAACTATGGCTACACCTTC. It translates to CSVGWTGSNYGYTF. The rearrangement uses TRBV29-1 and TRBJ1-2, with 8 bases fitting TRBD1. J gave up 1 base and V 4 bases, and 5 bases lay outside the gene matches. Per germline, CDR1 SQVTM and CDR2 ANQGSEA. The CDR3 contains 14 residues.

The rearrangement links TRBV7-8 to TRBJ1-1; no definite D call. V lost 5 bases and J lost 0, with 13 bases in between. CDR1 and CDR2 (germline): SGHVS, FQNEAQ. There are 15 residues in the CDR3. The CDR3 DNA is TGTGCCAGCAGCCTCCGGGCCCAAATGAACACTGAAGCTTTCTTT. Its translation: CASSLRAQMNTEAFF.

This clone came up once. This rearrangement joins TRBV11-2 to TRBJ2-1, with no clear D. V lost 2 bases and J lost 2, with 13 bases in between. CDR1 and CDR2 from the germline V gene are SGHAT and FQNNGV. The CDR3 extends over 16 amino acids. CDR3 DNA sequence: TGTGCCAGCAGCTTATCGAGTCTGGCCGCCTACAATGAGCAGTTCTTC. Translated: CASSLSSLAAYNEQFF.

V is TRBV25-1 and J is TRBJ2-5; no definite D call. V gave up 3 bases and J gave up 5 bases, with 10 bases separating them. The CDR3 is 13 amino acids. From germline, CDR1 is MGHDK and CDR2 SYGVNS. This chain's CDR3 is CASSDRLGETQYF. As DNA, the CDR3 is TGTGCCAGCAGTGACCGTCTCGGGGAGACCCAGTACTTC.